This T cell receptor (beta chain) was observed in a study of cytomegalovirus exposure and HLA in healthy donors. The PCR ran on 60 Vbeta and 13 Jbeta primers. Sequenced by immunoSEQ multiplex PCR; TCRdb stores in-frame clones only, minus some. Of 150,000 to 200,000 clones detected, 62% appear once; the ten largest clones hold roughly 2.9%. Germline loops: CDR1 MDHEN, CDR2 SYDVKM. The V and J ends lost 7 bases and 5 bases respectively, with 14 bases between them. The CDR3 runs to 13 residues. The J gene is TRBJ2-5, the V gene TRBV28; weak D call: TRBD1 (5 bases). This TCR was recovered from a man in his forties in good health and CMV-seronegative. The sequencing sample was made of PBMCs. The CDR3 DNA follows: TGTGCCAGCAACCTAGGGGTTACGGAGACCCAGTACTTC. The encoded protein is CASNLGVTETQYF.